These 6 T cell receptor beta chains came from one sample sequenced in a study of Ad26.COV2.S vaccination and SARS-CoV-2 variants. As for treatment: 15 to 20 received Ad26.COV2.S at low or high dose, single or two shots; about 5 received placebo; per-sample allocation not given. Sampling was performed 63 days after the first vaccine or placebo injection. Clones were sequenced by immunoSEQ multiplex PCR, and TCRdb holds only the in-frame ones, with some missing. Here the sample spans 350,000 to 450,000 clones, over 80% being singletons. Here the sequenced sample was peripheral blood, taken in a trial of Ad26.COV2.S vaccine versus placebo. The origin of the receptors is a person between 18 and 60 years old who received the Ad26.COV2.S COVID-19 vaccine or a placebo.

The chain uses TRBV27 and TRBJ2-7, with D perhaps TRBD1 (5 bases). CDR3 length equals 15 residues. Per germline, CDR1 MNHEY and CDR2 SMNVEV (reference sequence). The V end lost 4 bases, the J end lost 0 bases, and 13 bases lay between the germline ends. The CDR3 loop reads CASSYGAALSYEQYF. Written as DNA, the CDR3 is TGTGCCAGCAGTTATGGGGCAGCCCTCTCCTACGAGCAGTACTTC.

The chain joins TRBV4-1 to TRBJ2-5; D unresolved. Germline lookup yields CDR1 MGHRA and CDR2 YSYEKL. The CDR3 is 13 residues long. V lost 1 base and J 5 bases, leaving 8 bases between the germline ends. CDR3 region: CASSQVFGETQYF. The CDR3 DNA reads TGCGCCAGCAGCCAAGTGTTTGGTGAGACCCAGTACTTC.

The chain combines TRBV7-2 with TRBJ1-6, with D perhaps TRBD1 (6 bases). The CDR3 covers 14 residues. The germline V gene encodes CDR1 SGHTA and CDR2 FQGNSA. V lost 4 bases and J lost 7, with 11 bases in between. CDR3 sequence reads: CASSSGRGNSPLHF. DNA of the CDR3: TGTGCCAGCAGCTCGGGGAGGGGGAATTCACCCCTCCACTTT.

The V call is TRBV2, the J call TRBJ2-3; either TRBD1 or TRBD2 may supply D (5 bases each). Germline assignment: CDR1 SNHLY and CDR2 FYNNEI. The CDR3 sequence is 14 residues long. The ends were cut back, 6 bases at V and 3 bases at J, with 13 bases in the middle. The CDR3 loop reads CASSRAPGTDTQYF. The CDR3, as DNA: TGTGCCAGCAGCAGGGCCCCGGGGACAGATACGCAGTATTTT.

The chain joins TRBV7-2 to TRBJ2-7; 13 bases are a match to TRBD2. The germline V gene encodes CDR1 SGHTA and CDR2 FQGNSA. V lost 5 bases to trimming and J lost 1 base; unmatched junction nucleotides: 11. The CDR3 has 18 residues. CDR3 sequence (DNA): TGTGCCAGCAGCCTCCGGACTAGCGGGGGCGCGGGGTCCTACGAGCAGTACTTC. Protein sequence: CASSLRTSGGAGSYEQYF. The full variable domain, with the rest looked up from reference TRBV7-2 and TRBJ2-7, is GAGVSQSPSNKVTEKGKDVELRCDPISGHTALYWYRQSLGQGLEFLIYFQGNSAPDKSGLPSDRFSAERTGGSVSTLTIQRTQQEDSAVYLCASSLRTSGGAGSYEQYFGPGTRLTVT.

The gene calls are TRBV2 and TRBJ1-1, with 7 bases lining up with TRBD1. J gave up 2 bases and V 3 bases, and 6 bases lay outside the gene matches. The V gene's germline CDR1 is SNHLY and CDR2 FYNNEI. The CDR3 runs to 15 residues. CDR3 nucleotides: TGTGCCAGCAGTGAGATACAGGGGTCTAACACTGAAGCTTTCTTT. This translates into CASSEIQGSNTEAFF.